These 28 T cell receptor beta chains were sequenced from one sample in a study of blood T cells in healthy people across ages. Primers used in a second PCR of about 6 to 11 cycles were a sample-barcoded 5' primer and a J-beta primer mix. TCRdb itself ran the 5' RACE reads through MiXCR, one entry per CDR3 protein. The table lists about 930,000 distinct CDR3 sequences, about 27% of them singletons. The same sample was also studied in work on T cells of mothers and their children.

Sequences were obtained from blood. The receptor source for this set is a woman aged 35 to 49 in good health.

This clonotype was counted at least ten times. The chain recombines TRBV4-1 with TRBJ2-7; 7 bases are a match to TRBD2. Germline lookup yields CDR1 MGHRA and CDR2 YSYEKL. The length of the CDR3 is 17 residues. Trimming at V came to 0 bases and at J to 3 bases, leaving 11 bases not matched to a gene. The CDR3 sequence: CASSQDPPWGGNYEQYF. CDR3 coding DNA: TGCGCCAGCAGCCAAGATCCACCGTGGGGGGGAAACTACGAGCAGTACTTC.

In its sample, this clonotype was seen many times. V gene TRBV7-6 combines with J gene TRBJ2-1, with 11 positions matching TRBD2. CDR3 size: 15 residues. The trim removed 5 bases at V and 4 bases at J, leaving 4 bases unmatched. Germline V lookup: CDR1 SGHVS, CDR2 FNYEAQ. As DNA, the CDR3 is TGTGCCAGCAGCCCTAGCGGGGGGATATACAATGAGCAGTTCTTC. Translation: CASSPSGGIYNEQFF.

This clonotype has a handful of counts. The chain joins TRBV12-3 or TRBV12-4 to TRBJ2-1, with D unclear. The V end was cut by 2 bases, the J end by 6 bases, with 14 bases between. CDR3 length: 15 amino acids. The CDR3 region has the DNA TGTGCCAGCAGTTTAATGTCTGTGGGTCTCAATGAGCAGTTCTTC. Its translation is CASSLMSVGLNEQFF.

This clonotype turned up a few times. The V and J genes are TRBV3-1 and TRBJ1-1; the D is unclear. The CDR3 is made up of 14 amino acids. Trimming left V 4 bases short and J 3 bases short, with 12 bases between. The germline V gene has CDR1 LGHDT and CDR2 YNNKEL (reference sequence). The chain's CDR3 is CASSPRTEYTEAFF. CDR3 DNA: TGTGCCAGCAGCCCGCGGACGGAGTACACTGAAGCTTTCTTT.

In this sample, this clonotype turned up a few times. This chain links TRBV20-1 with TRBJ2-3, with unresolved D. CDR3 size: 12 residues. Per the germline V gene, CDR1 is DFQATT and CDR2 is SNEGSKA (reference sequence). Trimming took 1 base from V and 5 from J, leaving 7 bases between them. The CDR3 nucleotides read TGCAGTGCTAGAGTGGCTCGAGATACGCAGTATTTT. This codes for CSARVARDTQYF.

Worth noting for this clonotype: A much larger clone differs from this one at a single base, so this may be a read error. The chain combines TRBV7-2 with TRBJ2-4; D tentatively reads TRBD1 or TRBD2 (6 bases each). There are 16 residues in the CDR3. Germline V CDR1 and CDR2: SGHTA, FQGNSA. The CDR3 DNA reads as TGTGCCAGCAGCTTAGAGGGGGGTCCAGCCAAAAACATTCAGTGCTTC. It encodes CASSLEGGPAKNIQCF.

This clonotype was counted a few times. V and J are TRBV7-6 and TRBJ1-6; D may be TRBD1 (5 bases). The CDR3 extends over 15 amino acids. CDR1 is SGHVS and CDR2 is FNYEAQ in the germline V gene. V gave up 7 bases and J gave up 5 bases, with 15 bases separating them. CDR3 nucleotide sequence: TGTGCCAGCACCGACATCGGGACGAATAATTCACCCCTCCACTTT. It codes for CASTDIGTNNSPLHF.

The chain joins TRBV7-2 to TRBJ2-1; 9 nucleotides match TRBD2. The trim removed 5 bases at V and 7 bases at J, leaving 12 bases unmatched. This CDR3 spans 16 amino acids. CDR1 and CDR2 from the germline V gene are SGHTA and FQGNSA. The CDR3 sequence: CASSAPSGGRANEQFF. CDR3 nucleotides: TGTGCCAGCAGCGCACCGAGCGGGGGGAGAGCTAATGAGCAGTTCTTC. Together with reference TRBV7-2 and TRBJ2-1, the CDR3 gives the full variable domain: GAGVSQSPSNKVTEKGKDVELRCDPISGHTALYWYRQSLGQGLEFLIYFQGNSAPDKSGLPSDRFSAERTGGSVSTLTIQRTQQEDSAVYLCASSAPSGGRANEQFFGPGTRLTVL.

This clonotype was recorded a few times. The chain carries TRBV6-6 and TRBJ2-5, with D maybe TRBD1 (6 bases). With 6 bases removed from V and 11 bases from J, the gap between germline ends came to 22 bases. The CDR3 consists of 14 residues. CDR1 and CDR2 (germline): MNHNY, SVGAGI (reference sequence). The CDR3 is CASSQRDTLGEQYF. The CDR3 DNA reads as TGTGCCAGCAGCCAACGGGACACCTTGGGAGAGCAGTACTTC.

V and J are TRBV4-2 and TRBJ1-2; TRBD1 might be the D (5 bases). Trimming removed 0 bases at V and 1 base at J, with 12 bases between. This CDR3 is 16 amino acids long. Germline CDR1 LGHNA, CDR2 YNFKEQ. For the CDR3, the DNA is TGTGCCAGCAGCCAAGAAGTCCAAGGGGATAACTATGGCTACACCTTC. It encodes CASSQEVQGDNYGYTF.

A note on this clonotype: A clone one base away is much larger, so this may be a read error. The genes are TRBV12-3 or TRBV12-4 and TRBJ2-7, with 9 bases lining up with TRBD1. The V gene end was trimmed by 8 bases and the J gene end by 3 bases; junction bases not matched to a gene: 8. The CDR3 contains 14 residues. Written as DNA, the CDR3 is TGTGCCAGCGGACCTCCGGGACAGGGCTACGAGCAGTACTTC. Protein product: CASGPPGQGYEQYF.

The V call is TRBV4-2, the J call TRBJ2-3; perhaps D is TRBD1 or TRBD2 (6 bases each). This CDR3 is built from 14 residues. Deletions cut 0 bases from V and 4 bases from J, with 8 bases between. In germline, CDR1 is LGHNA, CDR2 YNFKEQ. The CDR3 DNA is TGTGCCAGCAGCCAAGACGGGGGCGCAGATACGCAGTATTTT. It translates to CASSQDGGADTQYF.

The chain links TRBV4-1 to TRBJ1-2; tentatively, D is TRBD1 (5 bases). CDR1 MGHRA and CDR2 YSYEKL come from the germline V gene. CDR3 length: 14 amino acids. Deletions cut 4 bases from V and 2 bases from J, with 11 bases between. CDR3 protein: CASSRVTGNYGYTF. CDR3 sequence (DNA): TGCGCCAGCAGCCGGGTCACAGGAAACTATGGCTACACCTTC.

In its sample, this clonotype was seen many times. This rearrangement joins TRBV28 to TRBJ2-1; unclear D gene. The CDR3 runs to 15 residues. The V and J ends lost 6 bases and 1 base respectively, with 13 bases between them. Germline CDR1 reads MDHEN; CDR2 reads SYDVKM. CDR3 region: CASSTFGSSYNEQFF. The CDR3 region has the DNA TGTGCCAGCAGCACCTTTGGGTCGTCCTACAATGAGCAGTTCTTC.

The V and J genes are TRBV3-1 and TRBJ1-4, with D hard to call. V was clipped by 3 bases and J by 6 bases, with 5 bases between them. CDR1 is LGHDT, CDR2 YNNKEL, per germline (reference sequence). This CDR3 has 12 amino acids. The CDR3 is CASSQHDEKLFF. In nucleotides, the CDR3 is TGTGCCAGCAGCCAGCACGATGAAAAACTGTTTTTT.

The DNA for the CDR3 is TGTGCCAGCAGTCTACGCTCAGGTCTTGAGTGCCTTACAGAGAGAGAAGATACGCAGTATTTT. As protein: CASSLRSGLECLTEREDTQYF. This chain joins TRBV6-4 and TRBJ2-3; D remains unclear. Looked up from germline, CDR1 is MRHNA and CDR2 is SNTAGT. This CDR3 has 21 residues. Trimming shortened V by 5 bases and J by 5 bases, and 35 bases separated the two germline ends.

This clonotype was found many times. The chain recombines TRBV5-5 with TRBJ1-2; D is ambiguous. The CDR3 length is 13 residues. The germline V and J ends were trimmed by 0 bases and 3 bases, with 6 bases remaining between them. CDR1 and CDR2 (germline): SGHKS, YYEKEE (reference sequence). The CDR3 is CASSLDRYYGYTF. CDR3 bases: TGTGCCAGCAGCTTGGACCGATACTATGGCTACACCTTC.

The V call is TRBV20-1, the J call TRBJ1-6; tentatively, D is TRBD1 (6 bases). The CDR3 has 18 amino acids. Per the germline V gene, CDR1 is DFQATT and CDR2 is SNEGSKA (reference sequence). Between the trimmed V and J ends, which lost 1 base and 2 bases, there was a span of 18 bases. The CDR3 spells CSARADIQGDAYNSPLHF. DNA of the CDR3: TGCAGTGCTAGAGCGGATATACAGGGAGACGCCTATAATTCACCCCTCCACTTT.

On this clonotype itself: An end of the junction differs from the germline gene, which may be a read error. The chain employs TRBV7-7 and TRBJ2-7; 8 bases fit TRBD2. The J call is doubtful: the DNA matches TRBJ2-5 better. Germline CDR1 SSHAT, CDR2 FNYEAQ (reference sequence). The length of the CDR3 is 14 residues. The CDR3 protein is CASSAGRGFETQYF. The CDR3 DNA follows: TGTGCTAGCAGCGCCGGGAGGGGCTTCGAGACCCAGTACTTC.

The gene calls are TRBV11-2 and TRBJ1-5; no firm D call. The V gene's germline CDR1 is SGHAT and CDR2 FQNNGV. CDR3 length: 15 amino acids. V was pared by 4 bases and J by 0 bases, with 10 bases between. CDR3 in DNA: TGTGCCAGCAGCTCTCAACCCTATAGCAATCAGCCCCAGCATTTT. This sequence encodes CASSSQPYSNQPQHF.

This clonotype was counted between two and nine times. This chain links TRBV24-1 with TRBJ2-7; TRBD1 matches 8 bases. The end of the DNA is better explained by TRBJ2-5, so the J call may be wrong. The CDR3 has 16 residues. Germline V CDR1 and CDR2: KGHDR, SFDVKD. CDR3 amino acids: CATSDQGQGLGETQYF. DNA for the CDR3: TGTGCCACCAGTGATCAAGGACAGGGCCTAGGAGAGACCCAGTACTTC.

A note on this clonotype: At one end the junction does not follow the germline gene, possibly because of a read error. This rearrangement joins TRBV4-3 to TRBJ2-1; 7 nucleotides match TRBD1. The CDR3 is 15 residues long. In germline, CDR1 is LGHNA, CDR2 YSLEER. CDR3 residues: CASNQDQGTANEQFF. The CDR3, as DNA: TGCGCCAGCAACCAAGACCAGGGGACAGCCAATGAGCAGTTCTTC.

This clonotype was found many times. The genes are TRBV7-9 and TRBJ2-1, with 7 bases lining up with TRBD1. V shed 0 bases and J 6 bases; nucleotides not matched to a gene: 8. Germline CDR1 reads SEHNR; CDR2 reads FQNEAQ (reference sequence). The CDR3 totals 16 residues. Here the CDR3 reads CASSLARDSPSNEQFF. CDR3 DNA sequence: TGTGCCAGCAGCTTAGCTCGGGACAGTCCTTCCAATGAGCAGTTCTTC. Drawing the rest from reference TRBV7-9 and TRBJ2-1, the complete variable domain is DTGVSQNPRHKITKRGQNVTFRCDPISEHNRLYWYRQTLGQGPEFLTYFQNEAQLEKSRLLSDRFSAERPKGSFSTLEIQRTEQGDSAMYLCASSLARDSPSNEQFFGPGTRLTVL.

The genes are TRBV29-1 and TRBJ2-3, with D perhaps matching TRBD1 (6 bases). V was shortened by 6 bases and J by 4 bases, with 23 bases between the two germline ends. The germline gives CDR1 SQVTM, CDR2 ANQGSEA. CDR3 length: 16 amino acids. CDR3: CSVQPQGWSRSDTQYF. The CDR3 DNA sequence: TGCAGCGTCCAACCCCAGGGGTGGAGTCGGTCAGATACGCAGTATTTT.

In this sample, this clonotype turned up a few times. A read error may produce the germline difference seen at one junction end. The CDR3 spells CASSLGQGSGTEAFF. CDR3 DNA: TGTGCCAGCAGCCTCGGACAGGGGTCCGGCACTGAAGCTTTCTTT. The rearrangement links TRBV5-1 to TRBJ1-1; 9 bases match TRBD1. The CDR3 has 15 amino acids. CDR1 SGHRS and CDR2 YFSETQ come from the germline V gene. The full variable domain, in which reference TRBV5-1 and TRBJ1-1 provide the parts outside the CDR3, is KAGVTQTPRYLIKTRGQQVTLSCSPISGHRSVSWYQQTPGQGLQFLFEYFSETQRNKGNFPGRFSGRQFSNSRSEMNVSTLELGDSALYLCASSLGQGSGTEAFFGQGTRLTVV.

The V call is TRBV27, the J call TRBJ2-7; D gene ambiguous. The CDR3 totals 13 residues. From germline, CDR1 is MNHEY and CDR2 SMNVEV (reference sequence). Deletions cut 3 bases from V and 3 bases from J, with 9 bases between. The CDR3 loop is CASSFYSGYEQYF. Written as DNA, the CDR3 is TGTGCCAGCAGTTTTTACAGTGGCTACGAGCAGTACTTC.

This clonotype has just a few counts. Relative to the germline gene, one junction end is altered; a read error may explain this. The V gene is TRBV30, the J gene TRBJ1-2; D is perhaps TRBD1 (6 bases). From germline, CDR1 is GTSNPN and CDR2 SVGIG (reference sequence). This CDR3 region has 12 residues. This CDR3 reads CAWDTGSYGYTF. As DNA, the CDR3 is TGTGCCTGGGATACAGGGTCCTATGGTTACACCTTC.

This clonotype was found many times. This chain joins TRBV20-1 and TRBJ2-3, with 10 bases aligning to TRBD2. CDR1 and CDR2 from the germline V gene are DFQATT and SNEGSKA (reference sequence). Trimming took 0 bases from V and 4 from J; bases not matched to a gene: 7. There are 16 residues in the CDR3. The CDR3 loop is CSARDPSGGVSDTQYF. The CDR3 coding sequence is TGCAGTGCTAGAGATCCCAGCGGGGGGGTATCAGATACGCAGTATTTT.